Sequencing of this TCR beta chain was carried out in a study of a mutant IDH1 vaccine in newly diagnosed glioma. Overall study: Treated patients had a mean age of roughly 44 years and a sex split that was around 60% male and roughly 40% female. The earlier regimen, radiotherapy, temozolomide, or both, was most often both. Study-wide results and limits: Pseudoprogression seemed unrelated to changes in top peripheral T cell clonotypes.

Documented time point: baseline, week 1 (first vaccination visit). Specified treatment: pre-vaccination baseline after standard-of-care therapy. With respect to this clone: As yet, its antigen is unknown.

Profiling relied on immunoSEQ multiplex PCR, and the TCRdb table lists in-frame clones only, not all of them. The sample includes about 92,000 clones, about four fifths of them seen just once. Trimming at V came to 5 bases and at J to 8 bases, leaving 27 bases not matched to a gene. The length of the CDR3 is 20 residues. Germline V gene sequence: CDR1 SGHRS, CDR2 YFSETQ. The V and J genes are TRBV5-1 and TRBJ2-4; TRBD1 matches at 8 bases. Sequenced material: PBMCs, taken from a glioma patient treated with radiotherapy, temozolomide or both. This receptor was taken from a woman between 45 and 60 years old with glioma. CDR3 coding DNA: TGCGCCAGCAGGATCTATTTGGACAGGGCCCAGACCCCCGGGTCCCACATTCAGTACTTC. It specifies CASRIYLDRAQTPGSHIQYF.